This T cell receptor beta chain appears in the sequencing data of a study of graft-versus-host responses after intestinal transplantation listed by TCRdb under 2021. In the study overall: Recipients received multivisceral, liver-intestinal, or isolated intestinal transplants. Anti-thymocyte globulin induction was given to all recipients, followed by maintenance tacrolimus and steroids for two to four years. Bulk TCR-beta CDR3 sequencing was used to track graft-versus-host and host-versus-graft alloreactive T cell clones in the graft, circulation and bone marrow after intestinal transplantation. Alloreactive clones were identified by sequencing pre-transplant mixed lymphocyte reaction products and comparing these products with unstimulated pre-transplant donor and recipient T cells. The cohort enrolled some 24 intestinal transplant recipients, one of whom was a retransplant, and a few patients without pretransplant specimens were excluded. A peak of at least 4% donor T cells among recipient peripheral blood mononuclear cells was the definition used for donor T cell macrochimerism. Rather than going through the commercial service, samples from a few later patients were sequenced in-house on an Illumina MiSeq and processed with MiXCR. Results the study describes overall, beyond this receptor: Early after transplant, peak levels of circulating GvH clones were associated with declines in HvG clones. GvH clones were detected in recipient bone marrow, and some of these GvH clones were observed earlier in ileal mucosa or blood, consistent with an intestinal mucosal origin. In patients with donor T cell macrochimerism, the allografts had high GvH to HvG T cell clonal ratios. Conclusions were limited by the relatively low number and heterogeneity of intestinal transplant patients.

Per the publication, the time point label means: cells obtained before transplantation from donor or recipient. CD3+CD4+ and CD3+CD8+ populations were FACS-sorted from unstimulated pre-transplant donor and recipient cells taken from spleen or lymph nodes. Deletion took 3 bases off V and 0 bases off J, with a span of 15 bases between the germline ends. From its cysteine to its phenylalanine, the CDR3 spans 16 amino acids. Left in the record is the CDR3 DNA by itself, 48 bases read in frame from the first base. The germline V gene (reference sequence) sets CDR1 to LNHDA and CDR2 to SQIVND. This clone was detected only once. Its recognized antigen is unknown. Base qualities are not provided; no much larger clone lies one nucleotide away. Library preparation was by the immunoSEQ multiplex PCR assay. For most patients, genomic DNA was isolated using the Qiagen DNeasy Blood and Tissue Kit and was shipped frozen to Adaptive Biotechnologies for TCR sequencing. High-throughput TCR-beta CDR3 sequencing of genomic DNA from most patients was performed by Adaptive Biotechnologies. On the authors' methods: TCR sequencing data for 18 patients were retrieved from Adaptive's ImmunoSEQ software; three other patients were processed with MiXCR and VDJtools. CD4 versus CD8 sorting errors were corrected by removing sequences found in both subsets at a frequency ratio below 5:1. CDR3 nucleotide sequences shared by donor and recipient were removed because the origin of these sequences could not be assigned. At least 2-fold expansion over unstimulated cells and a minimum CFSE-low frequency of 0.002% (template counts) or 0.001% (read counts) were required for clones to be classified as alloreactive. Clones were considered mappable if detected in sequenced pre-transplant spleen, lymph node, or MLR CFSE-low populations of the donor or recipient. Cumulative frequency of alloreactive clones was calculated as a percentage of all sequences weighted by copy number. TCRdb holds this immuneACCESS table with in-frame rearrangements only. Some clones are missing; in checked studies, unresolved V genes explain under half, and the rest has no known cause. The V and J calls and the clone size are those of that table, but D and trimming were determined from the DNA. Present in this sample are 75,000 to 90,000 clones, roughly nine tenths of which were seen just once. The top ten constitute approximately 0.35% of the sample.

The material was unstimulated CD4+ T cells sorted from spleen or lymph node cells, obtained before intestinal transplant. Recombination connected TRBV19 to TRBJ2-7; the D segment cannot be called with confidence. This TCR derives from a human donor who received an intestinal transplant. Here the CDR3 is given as CASSIQGGSLSYEQYF. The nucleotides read TGTGCCAGTAGTATCCAAGGCGGTTCCCTCTCCTACGAGCAGTACTTC.